What follows describes a single T cell receptor beta chain. The target of this receptor is not known. No base-level quality is on record; no much larger clone is a single base apart. In total, more than 500 healthy bone marrow donors made up the cohort. At the time of sampling, every cohort member was nominally healthy, though immune exposures that went unrecorded were likely present. The donor tested CMV seropositive, placing the donor among the roughly 300 seropositive members of the cohort. Every donor gave a peripheral blood sample, and the peripheral blood mononuclear cells from that sample were used for TCR beta sequencing. Genomic DNA was extracted from the blood cell samples with the Qiagen DNeasy Blood Extraction Kit. This specimen comes from a study of cytomegalovirus exposure and HLA in healthy donors (dated by TCRdb to about 2017). Notes on the research overall: According to an earlier analysis of 550 to 750 of the donors, about 190 million T cells yielded 90 million to 130 million unique TCR beta sequences and approximately 300 Gb of sequence data. Genome-wide SNP genotypes for about three fifths of the roughly 700 donors were used in a later genetic analysis, which treated that subset as a discovery cohort. An earlier analysis of some 600 of the donors applied high-throughput TCR beta sequencing to assess whether each TCR beta V gene segment acted as functional or pseudogenic. Among the roughly 370 genotyped donors, under 90% belonged to the genetic ancestry cluster associated with self-reported Caucasian donors. The study profiled the T cell repertoires of under 850 subjects by immunosequencing and related them to cytomegalovirus serostatus. Donor age, sex, ethnicity and CMV serostatus were compiled alongside the repertoire data. Every discovery cohort repertoire had been produced on one sequencing platform. The study combined high-throughput TCR immunosequencing, statistical association of individual TCRs with disease status, and machine learning to predict cytomegalovirus infection status. On average, 235,054 unique TCR beta nucleotide sequences were sequenced per donor among roughly 430 genotyped donors of the cohort, with about 17% of those sequences being non-productive. Typing coverage differed by locus: A, B, C, DRB1 and DQB1 were typed in roughly 620-640 donors, DQA1 in 500 to 550, DPA1 in 600 to 610, and DPB1 in roughly 470. Four to six DR-DQ haplotypes were handled as single units for association and clustering, since linkage in the cohort was strong. Approximately 310 gigabases of sequencing data and approximately 85 million unique TCR sequences were included in an early release covering 550 to 800 HLA-typed donors. Class I and class II HLA loci were covered by the typing at four-digit resolution. In the later analysis, no new phenotypic data were used to find candidate immune exposures; instead, reliance was placed on TCR beta sequences and their occurrence across donors. A later analysis re-examined previously published TCR beta repertoires from just over 650 donors and added high-resolution HLA genotyping to investigate patterns of TCR occurrence. The study was designed to test whether signatures of past pathogen exposure could be identified by cataloging public T cell receptors. Besides the first cohort of under 700 subjects, a separate validation cohort made up of 120 or so different subjects was used. General conclusions and limits of the study: A later analysis found that HLA-associated TCR beta chains were more clonally expanded and had lower generation probabilities than equally common non-associated chains. Roughly uniform sequencing depth across donors was assumed in presence/absence analyses, although this assumption may not hold. Linkage disequilibrium might explain the correlated functional status among segregating V segments, but an unknown experimental factor could not be excluded. A later analysis associated 15,000 to 20,000 TCR beta sequences with specific HLA alleles at a false discovery rate of 0.05. The study gave a list of around 170 TCR beta chains associated with cytomegalovirus. In a later analysis, TCR association rates were found to vary across HLA loci, with the most associated TCRs seen for DRB1 alleles and the fewest for HLA-C alleles. A cluster of highly shared sequence variants was judged likely to be a technical artifact of the sequencing pipeline. HLA typing was unavailable for some donors at each locus, so association tests used only the typed subset. Because the 87-base-pair reads could not distinguish some IMGT-functional V segments, including TRBV6-2 and TRBV6-3, those segments were excluded. In an earlier analysis of approximately 590 of the donors, most TCR beta V segments were observed in productive rearrangements about 87% or about 30% of the time, broadly matching IMGT annotations. In this cohort, only TCR beta chains were sequenced, and detectable features were limited by the absence of alpha or paired-chain data. In a later genetic analysis, fewer N-insertions in productive TCRs were reported among donors in an Asian-associated ancestry cluster than the roughly 700-donor mean. For the cohort, immune exposure information was limited to CMV serostatus. Several of the top co-occurrence clusters appeared to be linked to parvovirus B19, influenza, CMV and Epstein-Barr virus, according to a later analysis. Most CMV-associated TCR beta chains appeared to be HLA-restricted in a later analysis, and the HLA associations seemed to be driven largely by CMV exposure. The authors suggested that the approach could potentially be extended to other disease states and immunological phenotypes. Because counts were too low, 15 to 20 rarely observed V segments, including chromosome 9 orphons, were left out of the earlier analysis of 500 to 650 of the donors. When HLA alleles, especially DR and DQ, strongly co-occurred, attributing TCR associations to individual alleles was difficult. Most TCR sequences were seen in very few donors, while some public TCRs were found in many individuals. An association between a missense DCLRE1C variant and V-gene and J-gene trimming of TCR beta chains was found in a later genetic analysis and replicated in an independent cohort. Cytomegalovirus status was reported to be diagnosed by the classifier with high specificity and sensitivity in both the original and validation cohorts. Three of the identified cytomegalovirus-associated TCR beta chains were confirmed in vitro to be specific for cytomegalovirus antigens. A further reported finding was that TCR beta sequences accurately predicted the HLA-A and HLA-B alleles for most subjects in the first cohort.

Library preparation used the immunoSEQ multiplex PCR assay. For the multiplex PCR, a mixture combining 60 forward primers for TCR Vbeta segments and 13 reverse primers for TCR Jbeta segments was used. A multiplex PCR assay on genomic DNA amplified the CDR3 region of rearranged TCR beta genes. The Illumina HiSeq System was used to sequence the amplified TCR beta libraries as 87-base-pair reads. The original methods were these. In a later analysis, tens of millions of unique TCR beta chains were counted across the approximately 620 repertoires, and around 10 million of these chains were shared by at least two donors. Raw reads were error-corrected and collapsed into unique sequences with a nearest-neighbor algorithm that merged closely related sequences to remove PCR and sequencing errors. V, D and J gene segments were assigned by aligning CDR3 sequences to IMGT reference sequences. Each retained sequence needed at least a six-nucleotide match to both a V gene segment and a J gene segment. Rearrangements were called productive when the CDR3 lacked stop codons and stayed in frame with V and J; all others were non-productive. Following IMGT convention, CDR3 was defined as the stretch from the second conserved V-encoded cysteine to the conserved J-encoded phenylalanine. The earlier analysis of some 550 of the donors excluded any sequence lacking an unambiguous match to a single V gene segment. An earlier analysis of several hundred of the donors classified V segments as functional when productive rearrangements were above 56.7% and as segregating when the standard deviation between donors was above 5%. A statistical classification framework was developed to diagnose cytomegalovirus status using the catalog of TCR beta chain sequences. A later analysis assigned V and J genes by comparing TCR nucleotide sequences with IMGT/GENE-DB human TR gene sequences. Using the TCRdist pipeline, a later analysis assigned CDR3 sequences along with most-parsimonious VDJ recombination scenarios. In a later analysis, each TCR beta chain was defined by its CDR3 amino acid sequence together with its V-gene family, and reads without a unique V-gene family were excluded. In a later analysis, fewer than 650 highly shared, low-generation-probability nucleotide sequences were removed to address suspected cross-contamination and a sequencing artifact. In a later analysis, a clonal expansion index was calculated for each public chain from normalized within-repertoire ranks of inferred template counts. In a later analysis, generation probabilities were computed using a VDJ recombination model fitted to out-of-frame rearrangements, and the results were checked against IGoR. In a later analysis, TCR-TCR, TCR-HLA and TCR-CMV co-occurrence was scored with hypergeometric tests, and a repertoire-size bias correction was applied to TCR pairs. To estimate false discovery rates, a later analysis permuted the HLA or CMV assignments 20 times. In a later analysis, co-occurring TCRs were grouped with DBSCAN, and TCRdist sequence similarity was added when clustering was performed within HLA-allele-positive subsets. For co-occurrence clustering, repertoires with fewer than 30,000 or more than 120,000 public chains were excluded, along with four to six repertoires with anomalous nucleotide sharing. The table was pulled from immuneACCESS by TCRdb, which kept in-frame rearrangements only. Such tables lose some clones; where checked, under half of the loss comes from unresolved V genes, and the rest has no known cause. That table supplies the V and J calls and clone size; D and trimming were determined from the DNA. The sample yields 180,000 or so clones; 70% to 80% were counted once. The ten largest account for approximately 2% of the sample.

The germline V gene gives CDR1 as SGHRS and CDR2 as YFSETQ. The CDR3, from cysteine to phenylalanine, totals 13 residues. Here the CDR3 DNA is all that survives: 39 bases in frame from base 1. V is clipped by 0 bases and J by 5 bases, and the sequence between their germline boundaries is 8 bases long. The source is a woman in her 30s in good health and CMV-seropositive. The sequence joins TRBV5-1 to TRBJ1-2, and TRBD1 may be the D gene, going by 6 matching bases. The source material was PBMCs. The DNA is TGCGCCAGCAGCTTGGACAGGGTATATGGCTACACCTTC. It translates to CASSLDRVYGYTF.